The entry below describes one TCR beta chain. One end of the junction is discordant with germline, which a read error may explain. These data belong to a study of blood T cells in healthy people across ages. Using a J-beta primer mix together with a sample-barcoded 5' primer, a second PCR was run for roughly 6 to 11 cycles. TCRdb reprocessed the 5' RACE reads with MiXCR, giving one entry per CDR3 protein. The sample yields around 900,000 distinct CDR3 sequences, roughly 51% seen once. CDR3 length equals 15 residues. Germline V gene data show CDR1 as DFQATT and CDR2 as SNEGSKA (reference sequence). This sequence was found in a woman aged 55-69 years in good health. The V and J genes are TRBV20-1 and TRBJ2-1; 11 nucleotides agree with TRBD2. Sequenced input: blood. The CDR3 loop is CSARPTSGNYDEQFF. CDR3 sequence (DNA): TGCAGTGCTAGACCGACTAGCGGGAACTACGATGAGCAGTTCTTC.